Listed below are T cell receptor beta chains from one sample, sequenced in a study of T-cell reconstitution after alpha-beta-depleted transplantation in children. TCRdb fed the PCR reads into MiXCR, producing one record per CDR3 protein. In the table there are around 300,000 distinct CDR3 sequences, over 7% of which are singletons. The sample consisted of peripheral blood, taken 360 days after TCRalphabeta/CD19-depleted stem cell transplant. These receptors were collected from a female patient aged 2-10 years who had a stem cell transplant for Fanconi anemia, so the T cells may come from the graft donor. The CDR3 runs from the conserved cysteine through the conserved F or W. The D gene is left open where the match is weak. A row's size may be missing; if present it is once, few, many or a size class.

v_gene,j_gene,d_gene,abundance,CDR3aa,CDR3nt
TRBV27,TRBJ1-6,-,many,CASSLFIGSSPLHF,TGTGCCAGCAGTTTATTCATCGGCAGTTCACCCCTCCACTTT
TRBV29-1,TRBJ2-5,-,many,CSVDTSLETQYF,TGCAGCGTTGATACTAGCTTGGAGACCCAGTACTTC
TRBV7-8,TRBJ2-2,TRBD2,many,CASRMRGEGGELFF,TGTGCCAGCAGAATGCGGGGGGAGGGCGGGGAGCTGTTTTTT
TRBV28,TRBJ1-4,-,many,CASSSLPMTGNEKLFF,TGTGCCAGCAGTTCACTCCCGATGACAGGCAATGAAAAACTGTTTTTT
TRBV9,TRBJ2-1,-,many,CASSSESNPFYNEQFF,TGTGCCAGCAGCTCAGAGTCTAATCCCTTCTACAATGAGCAGTTCTTC
TRBV20-1,TRBJ2-1,-,many,CSARGPSQFF,TGCAGTGCTAGGGGCCCTTCGCAGTTCTTC
TRBV14,TRBJ2-7,TRBD1,many,CASSQDFTGGRDEQYF,TGTGCCAGCAGCCAAGATTTCACAGGGGGCAGGGACGAGCAGTACTTC
TRBV12-3/TRBV12-4,TRBJ1-1,TRBD1,few,CASSTGQGTEAFF,TGTGCCAGCAGTACGGGACAGGGAACTGAAGCTTTCTTT
TRBV20-1,TRBJ2-7,TRBD1,many,CSARKGADSYEQYF,TGCAGTGCTAGGAAGGGGGCTGACTCCTACGAGCAGTACTTC
TRBV7-2,TRBJ2-1,-,few,CASSPDAGISYNEQFF,TGTGCCAGCAGCCCGGACGCGGGGATCTCCTACAATGAGCAGTTCTTC
TRBV20-1,TRBJ2-7,TRBD2,-,CSASKSGSSYEQYF,TGCAGTGCTAGTAAGAGCGGGAGCTCCTACGAGCAGTACTTC
TRBV5-6,TRBJ2-1,-,many,CASSPAVRVLSGLYNEQFF,TGTGCCAGCAGCCCCGCTGTTAGGGTCCTCTCGGGACTCTACAATGAGCAGTTCTTC
TRBV19,TRBJ2-2,-,few,CASSIISRNTGELFF,TGTGCCAGTAGTATAATTTCACGAAACACCGGGGAGCTGTTTTTT
TRBV7-2,TRBJ1-5,TRBD1,many,CASSDRGGRPGNQPQHF,TGTGCCAGCAGCGACAGAGGGGGCAGACCGGGCAATCAGCCCCAGCATTTT
TRBV18,TRBJ1-2,-,-,CASSPPGEYYGYTF,TGTGCCAGCTCACCACCTGGGGAATACTATGGCTACACCTTC
TRBV5-1,TRBJ2-2,TRBD1,many,CASNRDRVPGELFF,TGCGCCAGCAACCGGGACAGGGTCCCCGGGGAGCTGTTTTTT
TRBV7-8,TRBJ2-3,-,many,CASSLRDRDSTDTQYF,TGTGCCAGCAGCTTACGTGACCGAGATAGCACAGATACGCAGTATTTT
TRBV14,TRBJ1-1,-,few,CASSQDYSSTLEAFF,TGTGCCAGCAGCCAAGATTACAGCAGTACTCTTGAAGCTTTCTTT
TRBV7-8,TRBJ1-4,-,-,CASSLALRPPNEKLFF,TGTGCCAGCAGCTTAGCTCTGAGACCCCCCAATGAAAAACTGTTTTTT
TRBV6-5,TRBJ2-3,TRBD2,many,CASSYSAGGADTQYF,TGTGCCAGCAGTTACTCGGCGGGAGGGGCAGATACGCAGTATTTT
TRBV5-1,TRBJ2-1,TRBD1,many,CASSLQGNEQFF,TGCGCCAGCAGCTTACAGGGGAATGAGCAGTTCTTC
TRBV4-1,TRBJ1-5,-,many,CASSQDPNQPQHF,TGCGCCAGCAGCCAAGATCCGAATCAGCCCCAGCATTTT
TRBV20-1,TRBJ1-2,-,many,CSAISHYGYTF,TGCAGTGCTATTTCCCACTATGGCTACACCTTC
TRBV5-1,TRBJ1-4,TRBD1,many,CASSLETTGEKLFF,TGCGCCAGCAGCTTGGAAACGACAGGGGAAAAACTGTTTTTT
TRBV5-6,TRBJ2-5,-,few,CASSVDGEETQYF,TGTGCCAGCAGCGTGGACGGGGAAGAGACCCAGTACTTC
TRBV15,TRBJ2-5,TRBD1,-,CATSAGQGAETQYF,TGTGCCACCAGTGCCGGACAGGGGGCCGAGACCCAGTACTTC
TRBV5-6,TRBJ2-1,TRBD2,many,CASSLLSGSGQFF,TGTGCCAGCAGCTTGCTGAGCGGGAGTGGGCAGTTCTTC